This T cell receptor (beta chain) originates from a study of cytomegalovirus exposure and HLA in healthy donors. Whole-study findings and limits: As a later analysis showed, a missense DCLRE1C variant was linked to trimming of TCR beta V- and J-genes.

For this clone: Its target is not known.

Primers: 60 Vbeta forward and 13 Jbeta reverse. Libraries were prepared by immunoSEQ multiplex PCR; TCRdb keeps only in-frame clonotypes and omits some of them. The table lists approximately 110,000 clones. Germline values: CDR1 MNHNS, CDR2 SASEGT. CDR3 length: 14 residues. With 6 bases removed from V and 2 bases from J, the gap between germline ends came to 14 bases. The sequenced sample was PBMCs. The chain links TRBV6-1 to TRBJ2-7, with D unclear. The sequence was obtained from a man aged 40-55 years in good health and CMV-seronegative. The CDR3 bases are TGTGCCAGCAGCGCCGCAGACAACACCTACGAGCAGTACTTC. Residues: CASSAADNTYEQYF.